The following is a TCR beta chain sequence with its context. The entry originates in a study of blood T cell repertoires in COVID-19. Losses at the gene ends were 4 bases for V and 5 bases for J; bases not matched to a gene: 6. Germline V gene lookup returns CDR1 SQVTM and CDR2 ANQGSEA. The CDR3 has 14 amino acids. In the authors' methods: Amplified reference gene primers provided the basis for estimating nucleated cell counts. Only in-frame clones appear in the TCRdb table, and some are missing; sequencing was by immunoSEQ multiplex PCR. Clone size and the V and J calls come from that table; the DNA yielded D and trimming. The data hold approximately 300,000 clones, with 86% observed a single time.

The sequencing sample was made of peripheral blood. This sequence originates from a woman aged 50 to 60 with acute or convalescent COVID-19. The chain uses TRBV29-1 and TRBJ2-5, with 11 bases fitting TRBD2. The CDR3 DNA reads as TGCAGCGTTGGGGCTAGCGGGAGGCGGGAGACCCAGTACTTC. Encoded protein: CSVGASGRRETQYF.